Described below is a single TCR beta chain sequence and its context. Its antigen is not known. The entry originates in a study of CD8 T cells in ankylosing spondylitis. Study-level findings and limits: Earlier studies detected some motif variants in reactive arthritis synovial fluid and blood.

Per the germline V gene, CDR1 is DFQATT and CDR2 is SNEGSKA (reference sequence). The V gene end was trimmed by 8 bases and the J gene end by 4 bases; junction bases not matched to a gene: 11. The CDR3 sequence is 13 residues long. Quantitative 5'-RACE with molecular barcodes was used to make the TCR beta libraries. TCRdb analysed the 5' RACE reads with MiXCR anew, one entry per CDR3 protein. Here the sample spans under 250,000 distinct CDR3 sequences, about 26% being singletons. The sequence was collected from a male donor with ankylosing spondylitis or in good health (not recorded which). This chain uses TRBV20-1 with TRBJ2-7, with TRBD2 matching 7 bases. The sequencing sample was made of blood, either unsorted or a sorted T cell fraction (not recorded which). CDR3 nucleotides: TGCAGTACTGTAGGTGGGGAGGGTTACGAGCAGTACTTC. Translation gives CSTVGGEGYEQYF.